The next 14 T cell receptor beta chains were all read from a single sample in a study of blood T cell repertoires in COVID-19. Measured with immunoSEQ multiplex PCR; TCRdb has only the in-frame clones, and not every one. The sample includes some 150,000 clones, about four fifths of them seen just once. The specimen sequenced was peripheral blood. Receptor source: a woman aged 60-75 years with acute or convalescent COVID-19.

The V call is TRBV7-8, the J call TRBJ2-7; D perhaps matches TRBD2 (6 bases). With 7 bases removed from V and 3 bases from J, the gap between germline ends came to 16 bases. CDR3 size: 14 residues. Germline CDR1 and CDR2: SGHVS and FQNEAQ. CDR3 sequence: CASNIGGGFYEQYF. The CDR3 bases are TGTGCCAGCAATATCGGGGGAGGTTTCTACGAGCAGTACTTC.

This clone has just one count. The rearrangement uses TRBV14 and TRBJ2-7, with 10 positions matching TRBD2. CDR3 length: 13 residues. V lost 5 bases to trimming and J lost 7 bases; unmatched junction nucleotides: 5. Per the germline V gene, CDR1 is SGHDN and CDR2 is FVKESK. Written as DNA, the CDR3 is TGTGCCAGCAGCACGGGACTAGCGAGTGAGCAGTACTTC. Translated, it gives CASSTGLASEQYF.

The rearrangement joins TRBV6-2 or TRBV6-3 to TRBJ2-2; D perhaps matches TRBD1 (5 bases). This CDR3 is 17 amino acids long. The V gene lost 6 bases and the J gene lost 1 base, with 18 bases spanning the gap. In germline, CDR1 is MNHEY, CDR2 SVGEGT. The CDR3 region is CASSPWGGFLNTGELFF. CDR3 nucleotides: TGTGCCAGCAGCCCATGGGGCGGTTTCCTGAACACCGGGGAGCTGTTTTTT.

The chain joins TRBV2 to TRBJ1-1; D may be TRBD1 (6 bases). Germline CDR1 is SNHLY and CDR2 is FYNNEI. The CDR3 is made up of 12 amino acids. The V and J ends lost 5 bases and 4 bases respectively, with 8 bases between them. Here the CDR3 DNA reads TGTGCCAGCAGTCCAGGGGTCACTGAAGCTTTCTTT. It codes for CASSPGVTEAFF.

The count of this clone is one. The chain carries TRBV7-9 and TRBJ2-1, with TRBD1 matching 7 bases. From germline, CDR1 is SEHNR and CDR2 FQNEAQ (reference sequence). There are 14 residues in the CDR3. V shed 5 bases, J shed 7 bases, and the junction held 8 bases outside the gene matches. The CDR3 nucleotides are TGTGCCAGCAGCCCCCGACAGGGAAGGAATGAGCAGTTCTTC. This codes for CASSPRQGRNEQFF.

The V call is TRBV4-3, the J call TRBJ2-7, with 10 bases identical to TRBD1. Trimming took 4 bases from V and 3 from J; bases not matched to a gene: 6. The germline gives CDR1 LGHNA, CDR2 YSLEER. The CDR3 covers 15 residues. In DNA form, the CDR3 reads TGCGCCAGCAGCCGGCGACAGGGGGCAATCTACGAGCAGTACTTC. The encoded protein is CASSRRQGAIYEQYF.

The chain uses TRBV18 and TRBJ1-2; TRBD1 matches at 8 bases. The V segment lost 5 bases and the J segment 1 base; nucleotides outside the gene matches: 3. There are 14 residues in the CDR3. Germline CDR1 and CDR2: KGHSH and LQKENI. In DNA form, the CDR3 reads TGTGCCAGCTCAGGGGACAGGAATAACTATGGCTACACCTTC. Translated, it gives CASSGDRNNYGYTF.

This clone showed up just once. The V gene is TRBV9, the J gene TRBJ2-1, with 8 nucleotides matching TRBD2. The CDR3 totals 15 residues. J lost 5 bases, V lost 0 bases, and 4 bases had no gene match. Germline V gene sequence: CDR1 SGDLS, CDR2 YYNGEE. CDR3 in DNA: TGTGCCAGCAGCGTAGATAGCGGGACAAACAATGAGCAGTTCTTC. This translates into CASSVDSGTNNEQFF.

The genes are TRBV19 and TRBJ1-5; D is unresolved. The length of the CDR3 is 16 residues. Germline V lookup: CDR1 LNHDA, CDR2 SQIVND (reference sequence). Trimming removed 6 bases at V and 4 bases at J, with 19 bases between. The CDR3 DNA reads TGTGCCAGTAGACCCCTAGTGGGCGGGTTTAATCAGCCCCAGCATTTT. Translation: CASRPLVGGFNQPQHF.

This clone has at least ten counts. The chain is built from TRBV27 and TRBJ1-1, with D tentatively TRBD1 (6 bases). The CDR3 loop spans 14 amino acids. V was pared by 8 bases and J by 4 bases, with 17 bases between. Germline loops: CDR1 MNHEY, CDR2 SMNVEV (reference sequence). DNA of the CDR3: TGTGCCAGCCTCCGGGGGGCAGGGGCCACTGAAGCTTTCTTT. Its translation: CASLRGAGATEAFF.

The chain links TRBV7-2 to TRBJ2-7; 8 bases map to TRBD2. Germline CDR1 reads SGHTA; CDR2 reads FQGNSA. The CDR3 is 14 residues long. J gave up 4 bases and V 5 bases, and 7 bases lay outside the gene matches. The CDR3 nucleotides read TGTGCCAGCAGCCCTATGAGCGGGAGTTACGAGCAGTACTTC. Residues: CASSPMSGSYEQYF.

The gene calls are TRBV7-3 and TRBJ2-3, with D tentatively TRBD2 (6 bases). The length of the CDR3 is 16 residues. V gave up 6 bases and J gave up 4 bases, with 20 bases separating them. Germline assignment: CDR1 SGHTA and CDR2 FQGTGA. The CDR3 sequence is CASSLTGGTPPDTQYF. CDR3 in DNA: TGTGCCAGCAGTCTTACGGGCGGGACCCCCCCAGATACGCAGTATTTT.

The rearrangement joins TRBV2 to TRBJ1-4, with 9 nucleotides matching TRBD1. The CDR3 extends over 15 amino acids. The germline V gene has CDR1 SNHLY and CDR2 FYNNEI. V shed 6 bases, J shed 4 bases, and the junction held 6 bases outside the gene matches. The DNA of the CDR3 is TGTGCCAGCAGCGACCTGACAGGGGGTAATGAAAAACTGTTTTTT. Its protein is CASSDLTGGNEKLFF. Looking up the rest from reference TRBV2 and TRBJ1-4 gives the full variable domain: EPEVTQTPSHQVTQMGQEVILRCVPISNHLYFYWYRQILGQKVEFLVSFYNNEISEKSEIFDDQFSVERPDGSNFTLKIRSTKLEDSAMYFCASSDLTGGNEKLFFGSGTQLSVL.

The chain links TRBV9 to TRBJ2-5; D is perhaps TRBD2 (6 bases). CDR3 size: 15 residues. The germline gives CDR1 SGDLS, CDR2 YYNGEE. Trimming removed 3 bases from V and 2 bases from J, with 14 bases in between. CDR3 DNA: TGTGCCAGCAGCGCCTCCGGGGGAAGGCAAGAGACCCAGTACTTC. This translates into CASSASGGRQETQYF. The full variable domain, completed using reference TRBV9 and TRBJ2-5, is DSGVTQTPKHLITATGQRVTLRCSPRSGDLSVYWYQQSLDQGLQFLIQYYNGEERAKGNILERFSAQQFPDLHSELNLSSLELGDSALYFCASSASGGRQETQYFGPGTRLLVL.